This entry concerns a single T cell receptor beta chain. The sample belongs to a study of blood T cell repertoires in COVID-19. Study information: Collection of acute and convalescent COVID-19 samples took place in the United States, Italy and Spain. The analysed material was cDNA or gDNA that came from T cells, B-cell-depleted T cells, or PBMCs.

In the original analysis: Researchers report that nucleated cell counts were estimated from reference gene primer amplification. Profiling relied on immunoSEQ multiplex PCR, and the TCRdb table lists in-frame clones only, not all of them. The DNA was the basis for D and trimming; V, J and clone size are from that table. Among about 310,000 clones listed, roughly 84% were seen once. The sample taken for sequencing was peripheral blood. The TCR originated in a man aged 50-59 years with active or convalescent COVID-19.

The CDR3 loop reads CASSYTWGSGGRGETQYF. The CDR3 bases are TGTGCCAGCAGCTACACTTGGGGGAGCGGGGGAAGGGGAGAGACCCAGTACTTC. This chain connects TRBV7-2 to TRBJ2-5, with 8 bases aligning to TRBD2. Germline V gives CDR1 SGHTA, CDR2 FQGNSA. The CDR3 has 18 residues. Trimming took 4 bases from V and 4 from J; bases not matched to a gene: 17.